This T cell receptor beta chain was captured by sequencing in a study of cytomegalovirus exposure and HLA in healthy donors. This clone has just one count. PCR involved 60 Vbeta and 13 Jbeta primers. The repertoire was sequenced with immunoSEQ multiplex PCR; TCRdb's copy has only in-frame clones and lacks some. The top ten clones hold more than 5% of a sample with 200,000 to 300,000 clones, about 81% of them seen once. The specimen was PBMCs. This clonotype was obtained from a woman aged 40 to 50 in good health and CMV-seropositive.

CDR3 residues: CASSPLADTEAFF. The CDR3 DNA sequence: TGTGCCAGCTCACCACTCGCAGACACTGAAGCTTTCTTT. This rearrangement joins TRBV18 to TRBJ1-1; D remains ambiguous. The germline gives CDR1 KGHSH, CDR2 LQKENI. This CDR3 contains 13 residues. Trimming shortened V by 1 base and J by 3 bases, and 6 bases separated the two germline ends.